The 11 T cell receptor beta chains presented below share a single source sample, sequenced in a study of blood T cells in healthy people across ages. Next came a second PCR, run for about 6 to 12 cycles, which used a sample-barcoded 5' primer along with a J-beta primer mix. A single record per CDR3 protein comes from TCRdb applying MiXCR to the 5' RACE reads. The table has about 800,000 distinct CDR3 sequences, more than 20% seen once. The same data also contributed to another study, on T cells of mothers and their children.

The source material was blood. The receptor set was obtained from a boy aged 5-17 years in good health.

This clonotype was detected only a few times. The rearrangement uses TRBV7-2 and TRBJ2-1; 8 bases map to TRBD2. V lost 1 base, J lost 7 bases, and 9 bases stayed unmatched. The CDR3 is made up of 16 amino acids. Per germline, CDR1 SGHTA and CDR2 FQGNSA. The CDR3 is CASSLVPGGPGNEQFF. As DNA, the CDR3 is TGTGCCAGCAGCTTAGTTCCGGGGGGGCCGGGTAATGAGCAGTTCTTC.

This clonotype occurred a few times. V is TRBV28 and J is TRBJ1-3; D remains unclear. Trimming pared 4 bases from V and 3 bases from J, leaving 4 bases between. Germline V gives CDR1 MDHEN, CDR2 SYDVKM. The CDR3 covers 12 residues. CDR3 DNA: TGTGCCAGCAGTTGGGTTGGAAACACCATATATTTT. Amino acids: CASSWVGNTIYF.

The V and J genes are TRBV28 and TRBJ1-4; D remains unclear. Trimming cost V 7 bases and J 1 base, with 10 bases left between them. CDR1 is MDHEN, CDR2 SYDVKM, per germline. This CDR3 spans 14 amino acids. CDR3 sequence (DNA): TGTGCCAGCACTCGACGGAGAACTAATGAAAAACTGTTTTTT. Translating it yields CASTRRRTNEKLFF.

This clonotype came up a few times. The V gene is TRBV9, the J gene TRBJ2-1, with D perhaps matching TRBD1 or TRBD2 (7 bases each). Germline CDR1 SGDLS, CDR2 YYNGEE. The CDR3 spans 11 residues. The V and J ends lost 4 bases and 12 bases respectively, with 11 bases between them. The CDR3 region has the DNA TGTGCCAGCAGCTCAGGGGGGGCGCAGTTCTTC. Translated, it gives CASSSGGAQFF.

The CDR3 nucleotides are TGTGCCAGCAGTGACGGTGGGGGAGGTAATGAAAAACTGTTTTTT. Residues: CASSDGGGGNEKLFF. The chain has TRBV2 and TRBJ1-4; a possible D gene is TRBD1 (5 bases). This CDR3 has 15 residues. From germline, CDR1 is SNHLY and CDR2 FYNNEI. V lost 3 bases and J 4 bases, leaving 12 bases between the germline ends.

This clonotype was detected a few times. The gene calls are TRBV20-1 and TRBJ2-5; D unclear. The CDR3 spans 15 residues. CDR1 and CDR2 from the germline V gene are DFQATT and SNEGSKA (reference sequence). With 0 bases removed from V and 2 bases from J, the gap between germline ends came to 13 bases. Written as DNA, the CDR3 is TGCAGTGCTAGAGATGGTGCCGCCGCGCAAGAGACCCAGTACTTC. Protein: CSARDGAAAQETQYF.

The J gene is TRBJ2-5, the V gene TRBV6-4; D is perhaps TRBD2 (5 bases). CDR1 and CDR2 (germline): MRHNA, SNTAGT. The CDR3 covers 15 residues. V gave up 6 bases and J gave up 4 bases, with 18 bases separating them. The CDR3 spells CASRLTPEVGETQYF. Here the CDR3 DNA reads TGTGCCAGCAGACTGACCCCGGAGGTAGGAGAGACCCAGTACTTC.

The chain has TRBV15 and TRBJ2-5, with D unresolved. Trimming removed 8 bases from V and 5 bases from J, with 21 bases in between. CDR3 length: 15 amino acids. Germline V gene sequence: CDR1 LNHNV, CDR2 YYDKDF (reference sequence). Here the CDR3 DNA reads TGTGCCACCTCTTTTGATCGCGGAAAGGTGGAGACCCAGTACTTC. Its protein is CATSFDRGKVETQYF.

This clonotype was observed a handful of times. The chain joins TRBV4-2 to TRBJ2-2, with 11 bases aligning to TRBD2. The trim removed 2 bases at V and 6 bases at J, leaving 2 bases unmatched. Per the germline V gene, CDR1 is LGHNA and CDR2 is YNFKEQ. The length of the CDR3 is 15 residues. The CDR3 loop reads CASSQKGLAAGELFF. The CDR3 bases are TGTGCCAGCAGCCAAAAGGGACTAGCGGCCGGGGAGCTGTTTTTT.

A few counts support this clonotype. The CDR3 DNA follows: TGTGCCAGCAGCCCTACAGGGGGCTTTGGCTACACCTTC. It encodes CASSPTGGFGYTF. The chain joins TRBV7-2 to TRBJ1-2; 9 nucleotides line up with TRBD1. The junction had 5 bases not matched to a gene; V was cut back by 5 bases and J by 7 bases. This CDR3 region has 13 residues. Germline CDR1 reads SGHTA; CDR2 reads FQGNSA.

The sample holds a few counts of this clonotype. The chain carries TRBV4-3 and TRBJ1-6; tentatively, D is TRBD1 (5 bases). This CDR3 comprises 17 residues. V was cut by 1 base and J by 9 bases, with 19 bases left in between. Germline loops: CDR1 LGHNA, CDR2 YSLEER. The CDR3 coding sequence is TGCGCCAGCAGCCAAGGGGCAGATGGGGCCAAAAGTTCACCCCTCCACTTT. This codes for CASSQGADGAKSSPLHF.